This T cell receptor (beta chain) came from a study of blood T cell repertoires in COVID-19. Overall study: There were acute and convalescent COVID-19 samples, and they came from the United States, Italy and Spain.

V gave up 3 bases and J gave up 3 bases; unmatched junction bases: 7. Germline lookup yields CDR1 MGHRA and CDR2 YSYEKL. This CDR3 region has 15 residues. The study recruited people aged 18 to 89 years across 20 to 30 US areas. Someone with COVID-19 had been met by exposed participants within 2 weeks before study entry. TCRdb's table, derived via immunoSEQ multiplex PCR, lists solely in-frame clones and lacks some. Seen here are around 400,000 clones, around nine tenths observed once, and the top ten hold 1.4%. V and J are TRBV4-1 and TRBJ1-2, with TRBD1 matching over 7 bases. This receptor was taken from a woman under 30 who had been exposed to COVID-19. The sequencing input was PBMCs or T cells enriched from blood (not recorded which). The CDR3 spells CASSQRTGTDYGYTF. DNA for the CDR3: TGCGCCAGCAGCCAGCGGACCGGGACAGACTATGGCTACACCTTC.